This TCR beta chain comes out of a study of neurological immune-mediated disorders. TCRdb reprocessed the 5' RACE reads via MiXCR and lists one record per CDR3 protein. The table has about 41,000 distinct CDR3 sequences, roughly an eighth seen once; the top ten hold around 1.3%. It was from 2 million PBMCs stored at -80 C that the unsorted libraries were obtained. Per germline, CDR1 SEHNR and CDR2 FQNEAQ (reference sequence). The V end lost 3 bases, the J end lost 3 bases, and 8 bases lay between the germline ends. This CDR3 region has 13 residues. Study-level points and caveats: None of the CDR3 amino acid sequences in expanded clones turned up in more than one subject, which points to private repertoires in all groups.

Ten or more counts support this clonotype. The antigen remains undetermined. The chain recombines TRBV7-9 with TRBJ2-5; weak D call: TRBD2 (5 bases). This TCR came from a female donor in good health. Sequenced input: PBMCs. The CDR3 nucleotides read TGTGCCAGCAGCTTGTGGGGAGAAGAGACCCAGTACTTC. Protein: CASSLWGEETQYF.